These 32 T cell receptor beta chains came from one sample sequenced in a study of blood T cell repertoires in COVID-19. This table comes from immunoSEQ multiplex PCR, and its TCRdb copy is limited to in-frame clones, with some not included. Among around 100,000 clones, more than 70% were seen once, and the ten largest hold roughly a sixth. The sample consisted of peripheral blood. The source is a woman older than 75 in a cohort sampled during active COVID-19.

The table lists this clone with a count of one. The chain recombines TRBV9 with TRBJ2-7; TRBD2 matches at 11 bases. This CDR3 has 15 residues. Germline V gene lookup returns CDR1 SGDLS and CDR2 YYNGEE. Trimming removed 0 bases from V and 6 bases from J; junction bases left unmatched: 5. CDR3 sequence reads: CASSVVAGGPLEQYF. DNA for the CDR3: TGTGCCAGCAGCGTAGTAGCGGGGGGGCCCCTCGAGCAGTACTTC.

This sequence joins TRBV6-4 and TRBJ2-3; 9 bases agree with TRBD2. Trimming at V came to 2 bases and at J to 0 bases, leaving 0 bases not matched to a gene. The CDR3 totals 15 residues. Germline CDR1 reads MRHNA; CDR2 reads SNTAGT. The CDR3 region is CASSDLAGSTDTQYF. Written as DNA, the CDR3 is TGTGCCAGCAGTGACCTAGCGGGGAGCACAGATACGCAGTATTTT.

This sequence joins TRBV2 and TRBJ2-1, with TRBD1 identical over 10 bases. This CDR3 region has 15 residues. Germline-derived CDR1 and CDR2 are SNHLY and FYNNEI. With 1 base clipped from V and 3 bases from J, the junction kept 0 bases outside the gene matches. CDR3 coding DNA: TGTGCCAGCAGTGAAGGGACAGGGGGCTACAATGAGCAGTTCTTC. It yields the protein CASSEGTGGYNEQFF. Full variable domain (rest looked up from reference TRBV2 and TRBJ2-1): EPEVTQTPSHQVTQMGQEVILRCVPISNHLYFYWYRQILGQKVEFLVSFYNNEISEKSEIFDDQFSVERPDGSNFTLKIRSTKLEDSAMYFCASSEGTGGYNEQFFGPGTRLTVL.

This clone is a singleton in its sample. V usage is TRBV9 and J usage is TRBJ2-1; no definite D call. V lost 6 bases to trimming and J lost 0 bases, with 16 bases between them. Germline loops: CDR1 SGDLS, CDR2 YYNGEE. This CDR3 region has 16 residues. The CDR3 DNA reads TGTGCCAGCAAGCCCGCAACTCAAAGCTCCTACAATGAGCAGTTCTTC. It yields the protein CASKPATQSSYNEQFF. Supplemented by reference TRBV9 and TRBJ2-1, the full variable domain reads DSGVTQTPKHLITATGQRVTLRCSPRSGDLSVYWYQQSLDQGLQFLIQYYNGEERAKGNILERFSAQQFPDLHSELNLSSLELGDSALYFCASKPATQSSYNEQFFGPGTRLTVL.

The chain joins TRBV6-5 to TRBJ1-1; 7 bases align to TRBD1. The germline gives CDR1 MNHEY, CDR2 SVGAGI. With V trimmed by 7 bases and J by 1 base, 3 bases remained unmatched. The CDR3 consists of 13 residues. This CDR3 is CASNRGGNTEAFF. The CDR3, as DNA: TGTGCCAGCAACAGGGGCGGGAACACTGAAGCTTTCTTT.

The DNA for the CDR3 is TGTGCCAGCAGCCAAGCCCCTCAAGTGGCAAACGAAAAACTGTTTTTT. Its protein is CASSQAPQVANEKLFF. The chain recombines TRBV3-1 (or the pseudogene TRBV3-2) with TRBJ1-4; D not resolved. The CDR3 length is 16 residues. V lost 1 base and J 8 bases, leaving 17 bases between the germline ends. The germline gives CDR1 LGHDT, CDR2 YNNKEL (reference sequence).

This clone was seen only once. The CDR3 nucleotides are TGTGCCAGCAACCTACAGGGGAACACCGGGGAGCTGTTTTTT. Its protein product is CASNLQGNTGELFF. The chain couples TRBV11-2 to TRBJ2-2, with D perhaps TRBD1 (6 bases). This CDR3 has 14 amino acids. CDR1 SGHAT and CDR2 FQNNGV come from the germline V gene. The V end lost 7 bases, the J end lost 1 base, and 10 bases lay between the germline ends. The full variable domain, completed using reference TRBV11-2 and TRBJ2-2, is EAGVAQSPRYKIIEKRQSVAFWCNPISGHATLYWYQQILGQGPKLLIQFQNNGVVDDSQLPKDRFSAERLKGVDSTLKIQPAKLEDSAVYLCASNLQGNTGELFFGEGSRLTVL.

The rearrangement uses TRBV10-3 and TRBJ2-1; 11 bases fit TRBD2. This CDR3 has 15 amino acids. The junction had 3 bases not matched to a gene; V was cut back by 6 bases and J by 2 bases. Germline V lookup: CDR1 ENHRY, CDR2 SYGVKD. CDR3 nucleotide sequence: TGTGCCATCAGCCTAGCGGGAGGACCCTACAATGAGCAGTTCTTC. Translating gives CAISLAGGPYNEQFF.

The chain is built from TRBV7-9 and TRBJ1-1; possible D gene TRBD1, 5 bases. Between the trimmed V and J ends, which lost 4 bases and 1 base, there was a span of 10 bases. CDR1 SEHNR and CDR2 FQNEAQ come from the germline V gene (reference sequence). This CDR3 has 14 residues. As DNA, the CDR3 is TGTGCCAGCAGCTCTCAGGGTGAGAACACTGAAGCTTTCTTT. Its translation is CASSSQGENTEAFF.

The V gene is TRBV18, the J gene TRBJ1-1, with D hard to call. Trimming left V 1 base short and J 1 base short, with 13 bases between. CDR1 KGHSH and CDR2 LQKENI come from the germline V gene. The CDR3 is made up of 16 amino acids. CDR3 amino acids: CASSPREGASNTEAFF. In nucleotides, the CDR3 is TGTGCCAGCTCACCACGGGAGGGCGCTTCGAACACTGAAGCTTTCTTT.

J is TRBJ2-7 and V is TRBV24-1; D is perhaps TRBD2 (5 bases). V was trimmed by 4 bases and J by 7 bases, leaving 16 bases between them. Germline V gives CDR1 KGHDR, CDR2 SFDVKD. This CDR3 has 14 amino acids. The CDR3 DNA sequence: TGTGCCACCAGTGACGTGGACTTAGGCGGAGAGCAGTACTTC. Protein product: CATSDVDLGGEQYF.

Worth noting for this clone: Other DNA variants within this sample encode the same CDR3. The V and J genes are TRBV5-1 and TRBJ2-5; 7 bases match TRBD2. The CDR3 is 15 amino acids. Unmatched junction bases numbered 3, after V lost 0 bases and J lost 1 base. The V gene's germline CDR1 is SGHRS and CDR2 YFSETQ. The CDR3 here is CASSLAGGSQETQYF. CDR3 DNA sequence: TGCGCCAGCAGCTTGGCCGGGGGGTCCCAAGAGACCCAGTACTTC. The full variable domain, in which reference TRBV5-1 and TRBJ2-5 provide the parts outside the CDR3, is KAGVTQTPRYLIKTRGQQVTLSCSPISGHRSVSWYQQTPGQGLQFLFEYFSETQRNKGNFPGRFSGRQFSNSRSEMNVSTLELGDSALYLCASSLAGGSQETQYFGPGTRLLVL.

J is TRBJ2-7 and V is TRBV6-5; 9 nucleotides align to TRBD1. The V and J ends lost 8 bases and 3 bases, in that order; junction bases with no gene match: 8. The germline CDR1 and CDR2 sequences are MNHEY and SVGAGI. The CDR3 loop spans 14 amino acids. The CDR3 region is CASGVGTGLYEQYF. The CDR3 nucleotides read TGTGCCAGCGGCGTAGGGACAGGGCTCTACGAGCAGTACTTC.

The CDR3 here is CASTQDSGANVLTF. CDR3 sequence (DNA): TGTGCCAGTACCCAGGACTCTGGGGCCAACGTCCTGACTTTC. The rearrangement joins TRBV2 to TRBJ2-6; D unresolved. CDR1 and CDR2 from the germline V gene are SNHLY and FYNNEI. The CDR3 contains 14 residues. Between the trimmed V and J ends, which lost 9 bases and 0 bases, there was a span of 9 bases.

The chain couples TRBV3-1 (or the pseudogene TRBV3-2) to TRBJ2-1, with D possibly TRBD2 on 5 matching bases. From germline, CDR1 is LGHDT and CDR2 YNNKEL (reference sequence). The CDR3 consists of 14 residues. V was clipped by 0 bases and J by 6 bases, with 9 bases between them. The CDR3, as DNA: TGTGCCAGCAGCCAAGATCTCCGGGGCAATGAGCAGTTCTTC. Residues: CASSQDLRGNEQFF.

V is TRBV3-1 (or the pseudogene TRBV3-2) and J is TRBJ2-2, with 7 bases lining up with TRBD2. The CDR3 extends over 18 amino acids. V trimming: 5 bases; J trimming: 0 bases; junction bases outside the gene matches: 12. Germline CDR1 LGHDT, CDR2 YNNKEL (reference sequence). The CDR3 bases are TGTGCCAGCAGCGCACACCTTAGAACTAGCGCGAACACCGGGGAGCTGTTTTTT. This gives the protein CASSAHLRTSANTGELFF.

The chain uses TRBV19 and TRBJ1-2; TRBD1 might be the D (6 bases). Trimming cost V 10 bases and J 2 bases, with 14 bases left between them. The CDR3 is 13 amino acids. Germline CDR1 and CDR2: LNHDA and SQIVND (reference sequence). CDR3: CAISGGRNYGYTF. DNA for the CDR3: TGTGCCATCAGTGGGGGCAGGAACTATGGCTACACCTTC.

The chain combines TRBV18 with TRBJ2-7; 11 nucleotides line up with TRBD2. After removal of 3 bases from V and 3 bases from J, the junction contained 1 base not matched to a gene. Germline loops: CDR1 KGHSH, CDR2 LQKENI. This CDR3 contains 14 residues. This chain's CDR3 is CASSPTSGGYEQYF. In DNA, the CDR3 is TGTGCCAGCTCACCTACTAGCGGGGGCTACGAGCAGTACTTC.

This clone has only a few counts. The chain recombines TRBV23-1 with TRBJ1-1, with a weak D call TRBD1 (5 bases). TRBV23-1 counts as an open reading frame of uncertain function. Trimming took 2 bases from V and 10 from J, leaving 23 bases between them. The CDR3 consists of 16 residues. The CDR3 reads CASSQHPPPAGRAAFF. For the CDR3, the DNA is TGCGCCAGCAGTCAACACCCACCACCGGCGGGGCGGGCAGCTTTCTTT.

The chain uses TRBV7-2 and TRBJ1-2; 8 bases line up with TRBD1. J was trimmed by 8 bases and V by 5 bases; bases with no gene match: 4. The CDR3 contains 12 residues. Germline CDR1 SGHTA, CDR2 FQGNSA. The CDR3 spells CASSPAGGGYTF. CDR3 nucleotides: TGTGCCAGCAGCCCCGCAGGGGGCGGCTACACCTTC.

The chain has TRBV29-1 and TRBJ1-6; no definite D call. This CDR3 region has 9 residues. Trimming removed 5 bases at V and 11 bases at J, with 4 bases between. CDR1 and CDR2 from the germline V gene are SQVTM and ANQGSEA. The CDR3 here is CSVSPPLHF. The CDR3 nucleotides are TGCAGCGTTTCTCCACCCCTCCACTTT.

The V call is TRBV12-2, the J call TRBJ2-7; no check of the table's D call, TRBD2, against the DNA was made. TRBV12-2 is designated a pseudogene. This CDR3 has 15 residues. Here the CDR3 reads CASRSGLGSSYEQYF. The CDR3 bases are TGTGCAAGTCGCTCAGGACTGGGAAGCTCCTACGAGCAGTACTTC.

The genes are TRBV10-1 and TRBJ2-2, with TRBD2 as a possible D gene (5 bases). The CDR3 contains 16 residues. CDR1 WNHNN and CDR2 SYGVQD come from the germline V gene (reference sequence). Trimming stripped 0 bases from V and 5 bases from J, with 13 bases between. The CDR3, as DNA: TGCGCCAGCAGTGAGTCAACGGGGTTGAGGACCGGGGAGCTGTTTTTT. Its translation: CASSESTGLRTGELFF.

The chain combines TRBV10-3 with TRBJ1-4; possible D gene TRBD1, 6 bases. The CDR3 loop spans 14 amino acids. Germline V gene data show CDR1 as ENHRY and CDR2 as SYGVKD. V lost 10 bases to trimming and J lost 3 bases, with 15 bases between them. CDR3 region: CATRLDRSNEKLFF. The CDR3 nucleotides are TGTGCCACCCGCCTGGACAGATCTAATGAAAAACTGTTTTTT.

This clone was counted once. This sequence joins TRBV5-1 and TRBJ1-1; no firm D call. V was shortened by 0 bases and J by 8 bases, with 8 bases between the two germline ends. The CDR3 consists of 12 residues. The germline V gene encodes CDR1 SGHRS and CDR2 YFSETQ. CDR3 in amino acids: CASSLGGPEAFF. The CDR3 DNA reads as TGCGCCAGCAGCTTGGGCGGCCCCGAAGCTTTCTTT.

V usage is TRBV5-1 and J usage is TRBJ1-5; D gene ambiguous. The germline V gene encodes CDR1 SGHRS and CDR2 YFSETQ. The CDR3 contains 15 residues. V lost 0 bases to trimming and J lost 6 bases, with 13 bases between them. The CDR3 here is CASSLVPQPGQPQHF. The CDR3 region has the DNA TGCGCCAGCAGCTTGGTACCCCAACCAGGTCAGCCCCAGCATTTT. Complete variable domain (other parts from reference TRBV5-1 and TRBJ1-5): KAGVTQTPRYLIKTRGQQVTLSCSPISGHRSVSWYQQTPGQGLQFLFEYFSETQRNKGNFPGRFSGRQFSNSRSEMNVSTLELGDSALYLCASSLVPQPGQPQHFGDGTRLSIL.

The chain is built from TRBV10-3 and TRBJ1-1; 8 bases map to TRBD1. The CDR3 is 13 amino acids. The V and J ends lost 11 bases and 2 bases, in that order; junction bases with no gene match: 7. The germline V gene has CDR1 ENHRY and CDR2 SYGVKD. In DNA form, the CDR3 reads TGTGCCGCCAAGGACAGGGAAAACACTGAAGCTTTCTTT. The encoded protein is CAAKDRENTEAFF.

CDR3: CASSQGELETQYF. The CDR3 coding sequence is TGTGCCAGCAGCCAAGGGGAGCTGGAGACCCAGTACTTC. V usage is TRBV14 and J usage is TRBJ2-5; TRBD2 might be the D (5 bases). The germline V gene encodes CDR1 SGHDN and CDR2 FVKESK. The CDR3 covers 13 residues. Trimming removed 1 base at V and 5 bases at J, with 8 bases between. The entire variable domain, with the rest obtained from reference TRBV14 and TRBJ2-5, is as follows: EAGVTQFPSHSVIEKGQTVTLRCDPISGHDNLYWYRRVMGKEIKFLLHFVKESKQDESGMPNNRFLAERTGGTYSTLKVQPAELEDSGVYFCASSQGELETQYFGPGTRLLVL.

The CDR3 spells CASSQELTGGSGANVLTF. CDR3 DNA: TGTGCCAGCAGCCAAGAACTGACAGGGGGCTCTGGGGCCAACGTCCTGACTTTC. The chain combines TRBV4-2 with TRBJ2-6; 9 bases are a match to TRBD1. Germline values: CDR1 LGHNA, CDR2 YNFKEQ. The ends lost 0 bases at V and 0 bases at J; junction bases unmatched: 3. The length of the CDR3 is 18 residues.

The CDR3 sequence is CASSPFSGGLDEKLFF. The DNA of the CDR3 is TGTGCCAGCAGTCCTTTCTCAGGGGGGCTTGATGAAAAACTGTTTTTT. The chain combines TRBV28 with TRBJ1-4, with 7 bases lining up with TRBD1. The CDR3 has 16 residues. CDR1 is MDHEN and CDR2 is SYDVKM in the germline V gene. V was pared by 5 bases and J by 6 bases, with 12 bases of the junction left unmatched. Full variable domain (outside the CDR3, taken from reference TRBV28 and TRBJ1-4): DVKVTQSSRYLVKRTGEKVFLECVQDMDHENMFWYRQDPGLGLRLIYFSYDVKMKEKGDIPEGYSVSREKKERFSLILESASTNQTSMYLCASSPFSGGLDEKLFFGSGTQLSVL.

The chain joins TRBV19 to TRBJ2-7; 8 bases agree with TRBD1. The ends lost 1 base at V and 3 bases at J; junction bases unmatched: 11. Per germline, CDR1 LNHDA and CDR2 SQIVND (reference sequence). The CDR3 is 17 residues long. CDR3 protein: CASSIATSGTGYYEQYF. The DNA of the CDR3 is TGTGCCAGTAGTATAGCGACCTCCGGGACAGGTTACTACGAGCAGTACTTC.

The chain employs TRBV20-1 and TRBJ2-3, with 8 bases aligning to TRBD2. V shed 3 bases and J 0 bases; nucleotides not matched to a gene: 8. Germline V gene data show CDR1 as DFQATT and CDR2 as SNEGSKA (reference sequence). This CDR3 has 16 amino acids. The CDR3 loop is CSASPSGRLSTDTQYF. The DNA for the CDR3 is TGCAGTGCTAGTCCCAGCGGGAGATTGAGCACAGATACGCAGTATTTT.